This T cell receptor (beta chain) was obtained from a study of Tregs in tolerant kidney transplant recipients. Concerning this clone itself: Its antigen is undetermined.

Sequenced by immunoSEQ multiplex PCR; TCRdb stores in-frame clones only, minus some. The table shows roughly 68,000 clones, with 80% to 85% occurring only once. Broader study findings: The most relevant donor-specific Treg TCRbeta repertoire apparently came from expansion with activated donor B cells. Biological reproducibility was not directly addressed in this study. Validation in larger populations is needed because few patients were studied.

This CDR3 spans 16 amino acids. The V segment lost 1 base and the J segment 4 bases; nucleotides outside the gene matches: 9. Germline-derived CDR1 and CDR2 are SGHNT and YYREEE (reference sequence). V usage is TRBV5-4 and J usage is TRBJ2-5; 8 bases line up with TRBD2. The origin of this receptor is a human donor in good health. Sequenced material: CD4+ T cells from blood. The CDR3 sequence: CASSLFSAGGAETQYF. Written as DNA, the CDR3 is TGTGCCAGCAGCTTGTTTTCTGCGGGAGGAGCAGAGACCCAGTACTTC.